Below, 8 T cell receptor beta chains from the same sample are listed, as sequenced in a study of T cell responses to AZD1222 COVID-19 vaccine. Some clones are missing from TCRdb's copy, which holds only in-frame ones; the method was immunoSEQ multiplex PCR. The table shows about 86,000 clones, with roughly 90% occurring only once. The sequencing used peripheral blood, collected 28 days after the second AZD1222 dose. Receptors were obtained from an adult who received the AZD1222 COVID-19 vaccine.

CDR3 coding DNA: TGTGCCAGCAGCTTAGCGGGAGACACCGAGTGGAGTTCACCCCTCCACTTT. Its translation is CASSLAGDTEWSSPLHF. The rearrangement links TRBV7-9 to TRBJ1-6; D gene unclear. Germline lookup yields CDR1 SEHNR and CDR2 FQNEAQ (reference sequence). The CDR3 loop spans 17 amino acids. V lost 0 bases, J lost 9 bases, and 18 bases lay in between.

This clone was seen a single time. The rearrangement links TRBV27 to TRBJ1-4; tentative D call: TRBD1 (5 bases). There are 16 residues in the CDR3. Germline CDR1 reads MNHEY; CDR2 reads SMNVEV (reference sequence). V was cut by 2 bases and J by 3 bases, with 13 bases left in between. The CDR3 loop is CASSLIRGAANEKLFF. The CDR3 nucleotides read TGTGCCAGCAGTTTAATTCGGGGCGCGGCTAATGAAAAACTGTTTTTT.

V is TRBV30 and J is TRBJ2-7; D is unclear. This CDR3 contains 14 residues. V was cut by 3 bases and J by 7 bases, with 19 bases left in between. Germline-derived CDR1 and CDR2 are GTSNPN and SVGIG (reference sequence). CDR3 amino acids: CAWRHAGHNGEQYF. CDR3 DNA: TGTGCCTGGAGGCACGCTGGTCACAATGGAGAGCAGTACTTC.

CDR3 region: CASSLARLGPGATEAFF. In DNA form, the CDR3 reads TGTGCCAGCAGCTTAGCGCGCCTCGGGCCGGGGGCAACTGAAGCTTTCTTT. The gene calls are TRBV7-3 and TRBJ1-1; D is perhaps TRBD1 (6 bases). V lost 2 bases and J lost 5, with 21 bases in between. The germline gives CDR1 SGHTA, CDR2 FQGTGA. The CDR3 has 17 amino acids.

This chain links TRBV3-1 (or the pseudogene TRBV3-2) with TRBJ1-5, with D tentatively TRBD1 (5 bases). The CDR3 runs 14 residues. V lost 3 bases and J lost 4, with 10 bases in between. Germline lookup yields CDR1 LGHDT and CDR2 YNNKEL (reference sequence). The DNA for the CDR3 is TGTGCCAGCAGCCATGGGGGAGTTAATCAGCCCCAGCATTTT. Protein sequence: CASSHGGVNQPQHF.

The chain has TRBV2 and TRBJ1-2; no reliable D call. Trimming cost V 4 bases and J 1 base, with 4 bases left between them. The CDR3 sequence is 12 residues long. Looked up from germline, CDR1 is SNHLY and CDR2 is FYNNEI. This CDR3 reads CASSGSNYGYTF. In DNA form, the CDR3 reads TGTGCCAGCAGTGGCAGTAACTATGGCTACACCTTC.

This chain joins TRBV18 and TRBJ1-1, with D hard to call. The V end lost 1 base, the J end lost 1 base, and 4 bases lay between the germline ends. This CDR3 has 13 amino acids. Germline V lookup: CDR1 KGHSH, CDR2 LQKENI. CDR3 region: CASSPLPNTEAFF. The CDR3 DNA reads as TGTGCCAGCTCACCACTACCGAACACTGAAGCTTTCTTT.

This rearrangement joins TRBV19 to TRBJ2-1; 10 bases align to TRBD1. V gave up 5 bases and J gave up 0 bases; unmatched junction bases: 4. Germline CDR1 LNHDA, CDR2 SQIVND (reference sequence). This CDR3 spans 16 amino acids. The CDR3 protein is CASSGRTGGSYNEQFF. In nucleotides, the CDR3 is TGTGCCAGTAGTGGTCGGACAGGGGGCTCCTACAATGAGCAGTTCTTC.